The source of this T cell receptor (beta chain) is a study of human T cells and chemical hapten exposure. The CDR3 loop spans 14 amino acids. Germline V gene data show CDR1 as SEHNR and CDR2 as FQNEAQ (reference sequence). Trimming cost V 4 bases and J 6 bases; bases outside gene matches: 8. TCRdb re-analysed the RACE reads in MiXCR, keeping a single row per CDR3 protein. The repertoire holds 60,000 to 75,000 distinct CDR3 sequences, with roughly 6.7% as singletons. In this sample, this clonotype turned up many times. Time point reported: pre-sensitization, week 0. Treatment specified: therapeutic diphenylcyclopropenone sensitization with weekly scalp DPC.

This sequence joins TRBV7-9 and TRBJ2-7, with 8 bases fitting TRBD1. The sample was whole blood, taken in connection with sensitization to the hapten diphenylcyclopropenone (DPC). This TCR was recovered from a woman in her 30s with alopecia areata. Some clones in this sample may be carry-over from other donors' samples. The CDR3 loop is CASSSPGQVSEQYF. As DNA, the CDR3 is TGTGCCAGCAGCTCGCCGGGACAGGTTTCCGAGCAGTACTTC.